The 10 T cell receptor beta chains below come from one sample, sequenced in a study of cytomegalovirus exposure and HLA in healthy donors. This PCR relied on a set of 60 Vbeta primers and 13 Jbeta primers. The data were produced by immunoSEQ multiplex PCR, yet TCRdb's version contains in-frame clones alone and is incomplete. The repertoire holds about 82,000 clones, with 78% as singletons. Material for sequencing was PBMCs. These receptors were obtained from a male donor in good health and CMV-seropositive.

This clone was recorded a few times. This sequence joins TRBV18 and TRBJ2-5; TRBD1 matches at 12 bases. J lost 5 bases, V lost 0 bases, and 7 bases had no gene match. Germline V gene data show CDR1 as KGHSH and CDR2 as LQKENI. This CDR3 has 17 residues. The chain's CDR3 is CASSPPGTGGLRETQYF. The CDR3 nucleotides read TGTGCCAGCTCACCACCTGGGACAGGGGGCTTAAGGGAGACCCAGTACTTC.

The V gene is TRBV5-6, the J gene TRBJ2-5; D uncertain. This CDR3 spans 13 amino acids. Germline loops: CDR1 SGHDT, CDR2 YYEEEE. With 3 bases removed from V and 2 bases from J, the gap between germline ends came to 8 bases. Here the CDR3 DNA reads TGTGCCAGCAGCTCTGGCGGTCAAGAGACCCAGTACTTC. As protein: CASSSGGQETQYF.

V gene TRBV27 combines with J gene TRBJ2-2; D remains unclear. Looked up from germline, CDR1 is MNHEY and CDR2 is SMNVEV (reference sequence). This CDR3 has 13 amino acids. Trimming left V 2 bases short and J 7 bases short, with 8 bases between. The CDR3 reads CASSLGAGGELFF. DNA for the CDR3: TGTGCCAGCAGTTTAGGCGCAGGCGGGGAGCTGTTTTTT.

The chain carries TRBV18 and TRBJ1-2; TRBD1 might be the D (5 bases). Germline V gene lookup returns CDR1 KGHSH and CDR2 LQKENI. The ends were cut back, 4 bases at V and 4 bases at J, with 10 bases in the middle. CDR3 length: 13 amino acids. The DNA of the CDR3 is TGTGCCAGCTCACAGCAGGGCGCCTATGGCTACACCTTC. Amino acid sequence: CASSQQGAYGYTF.

V gene TRBV28 combines with J gene TRBJ1-6; maybe TRBD1 (5 bases). The CDR3 sequence is 14 residues long. The V end was cut by 8 bases, the J end by 5 bases, with 13 bases between. CDR1 is MDHEN, CDR2 SYDVKM, per germline. Written as DNA, the CDR3 is TGTGCCAGCCGGGGGACGGCCAATAATTCACCCCTCCACTTT. This gives the protein CASRGTANNSPLHF.

The chain couples TRBV7-2 to TRBJ1-6, with 8 bases aligning to TRBD1. The CDR3 has 16 residues. CDR1 is SGHTA, CDR2 FQGNSA, per germline. Unmatched junction bases numbered 11, after V lost 7 bases and J lost 6 bases. The CDR3 loop reads CASTSRTGNFNSPLHF. CDR3 nucleotides: TGTGCCAGCACCTCTCGGACAGGGAATTTTAATTCACCCCTCCACTTT. Looking up the rest from reference TRBV7-2 and TRBJ1-6 gives the full variable domain: GAGVSQSPSNKVTEKGKDVELRCDPISGHTALYWYRQSLGQGLEFLIYFQGNSAPDKSGLPSDRFSAERTGGSVSTLTIQRTQQEDSAVYLCASTSRTGNFNSPLHFGNGTRLTVT.

This rearrangement joins TRBV7-2 to TRBJ2-1, with D maybe TRBD2 (6 bases). V was shortened by 7 bases and J by 6 bases, with 13 bases between the two germline ends. CDR3 length: 13 amino acids. Germline CDR1 reads SGHTA; CDR2 reads FQGNSA. The CDR3 spells CASTAGTFNEQFF. CDR3 nucleotide sequence: TGTGCCAGCACCGCAGGGACTTTCAATGAGCAGTTCTTC.

The chain has TRBV19 and TRBJ1-1; 9 nucleotides line up with TRBD1. CDR1 LNHDA and CDR2 SQIVND come from the germline V gene (reference sequence). This CDR3 is 13 amino acids long. Losses at the gene ends were 8 bases for V and 0 bases for J; bases not matched to a gene: 1. Here the CDR3 DNA reads TGTGCCAGTTGGACAGGGGTGAACACTGAAGCTTTCTTT. This translates into CASWTGVNTEAFF.

The gene calls are TRBV5-8 and TRBJ2-7; TRBD2 matches at 7 bases. V shed 0 bases, J shed 3 bases, and the junction held 12 bases outside the gene matches. Germline V gene lookup returns CDR1 SGHTS and CDR2 YDEGEE. The CDR3 runs to 17 residues. The CDR3 coding sequence is TGTGCCAGCAGCTTGGTGGGCGGGAGATCTCGCTACTACGAGCAGTACTTC. It encodes CASSLVGGRSRYYEQYF.

The rearrangement uses TRBV5-1 and TRBJ1-2; 9 bases fit TRBD1. With V trimmed by 0 bases and J by 4 bases, 7 bases remained unmatched. Germline CDR1 and CDR2: SGHRS and YFSETQ. The CDR3 is made up of 16 amino acids. The CDR3 nucleotides read TGCGCCAGCAGCTTGGGAACTACAGGGGGCGGCTATGGCTACACCTTC. Translation: CASSLGTTGGGYGYTF.